This TCR beta chain was recorded in a study of blood T cell repertoires in COVID-19. Background on the study: Spain, Italy and the United States supplied samples that represented acute and convalescent COVID-19. From T cells, B-cell-depleted T cells, or PBMCs came the material, which was cDNA or gDNA.

This clone was found many times. In the same sample, other DNA sequences code for this CDR3. Germline V gene data show CDR1 as MDHEN and CDR2 as SYDVKM. V lost 3 bases to trimming and J lost 3 bases, with 9 bases between them. This CDR3 contains 14 residues. Libraries were prepared by immunoSEQ multiplex PCR; TCRdb keeps only in-frame clonotypes and omits some of them. Of some 120,000 clones listed, approximately 83% are singletons. This receptor was taken from a man in his fifties or sixties with acute or convalescent COVID-19. The gene calls are TRBV28 and TRBJ1-5; D is unresolved. Sequencing was carried out using peripheral blood. Here the CDR3 DNA reads TGTGCCAGCAGTTTCCCGGTGTCCAATCAGCCCCAGCATTTT. Protein product: CASSFPVSNQPQHF.